Listed here are 13 T cell receptor beta chains from one sample, sequenced in a study of T cells after yellow fever vaccination. TCRdb used MiXCR to reprocess the 5' RACE reads, holding one entry per CDR3 protein. The repertoire has more than 200,000 distinct CDR3 sequences, about 3.7% of them found once; the top ten carry 15% to 20%. Specimen: PBMCs, collected 15 days after the yellow fever booster vaccination. These receptors all come from a man aged 18 to 29 who received the YFV17D yellow fever vaccine.

This clonotype was counted many times. This chain uses TRBV7-9 with TRBJ1-1; possibly TRBD1 for D (5 bases). CDR1 SEHNR and CDR2 FQNEAQ come from the germline V gene (reference sequence). This CDR3 is built from 14 residues. V was cut by 4 bases and J by 5 bases, with 14 bases left in between. The CDR3 nucleotides are TGTGCCAGCAGCTCGGAGGAGGGGCCGACTGAAGCTTTCTTT. Protein product: CASSSEEGPTEAFF.

The table lists this clonotype with many counts. V gene TRBV10-2 combines with J gene TRBJ2-6; D is possibly TRBD1 (6 bases). CDR3 length: 14 residues. V was pared by 6 bases and J by 4 bases, with 10 bases between. Germline CDR1 reads WSHSY; CDR2 reads SAAADI. The CDR3: CASRGAQGANVLTF. The CDR3 nucleotides are TGCGCCAGCAGGGGGGCGCAAGGGGCCAACGTCCTGACTTTC.

This clonotype was seen at least ten times. The chain couples TRBV7-9 to TRBJ1-5; D uncertain. CDR3 size: 12 residues. Trimming took off 3 bases at V and 7 bases at J, with 7 bases between the two ends. CDR1 is SEHNR and CDR2 is FQNEAQ in the germline V gene (reference sequence). The CDR3 DNA is TGTGCCAGCAGCTTCGGGGAGCAGCCCCAGCATTTT. Protein product: CASSFGEQPQHF.

This clonotype occurred many times. J is TRBJ2-1 and V is TRBV27; weak D call: TRBD2 (6 bases). The CDR3 has 13 amino acids. Germline loops: CDR1 MNHEY, CDR2 SMNVEV (reference sequence). Deletions cut 2 bases from V and 7 bases from J, with 9 bases between. CDR3 amino acids: CASSLPGRNEQFF. The CDR3 bases are TGTGCCAGCAGTTTACCAGGGAGGAATGAGCAGTTCTTC.

The rearrangement uses TRBV5-6 and TRBJ1-3; D call uncertain. Trimming took 1 base from V and 0 from J, leaving 11 bases between them. The CDR3 is 16 amino acids. Looked up from germline, CDR1 is SGHDT and CDR2 is YYEEEE. CDR3 coding DNA: TGTGCCAGCAGCTTGTGGAGAGTGAGCTCTGGAAACACCATATATTTT. It codes for CASSLWRVSSGNTIYF. The full variable domain, in which reference TRBV5-6 and TRBJ1-3 provide the parts outside the CDR3, is DAGVTQSPTHLIKTRGQQVTLRCSPKSGHDTVSWYQQALGQGPQFIFQYYEEEERQRGNFPDRFSGHQFPNYSSELNVNALLLGDSALYLCASSLWRVSSGNTIYFGEGSWLTVV.

This clonotype was recorded many times. The V call is TRBV7-2, the J call TRBJ1-3; D remains unclear. This CDR3 is 14 amino acids long. Deletions cut 5 bases from V and 8 bases from J, with 16 bases between. The germline V gene has CDR1 SGHTA and CDR2 FQGNSA. CDR3 protein: CASSPTASRDTIYF. CDR3 DNA sequence: TGTGCCAGCAGCCCTACCGCATCAAGAGACACCATATATTTT. Full variable domain (rest looked up from reference TRBV7-2 and TRBJ1-3): GAGVSQSPSNKVTEKGKDVELRCDPISGHTALYWYRQSLGQGLEFLIYFQGNSAPDKSGLPSDRFSAERTGGSVSTLTIQRTQQEDSAVYLCASSPTASRDTIYFGEGSWLTVV.

This clonotype has a count of ten or more. The CDR3 DNA follows: TGTGCCAGCAGCCCACAGGGGATCCCTGGAAACACCATATATTTT. This sequence encodes CASSPQGIPGNTIYF. The chain employs TRBV7-2 and TRBJ1-3; 7 bases are shared with TRBD1. The CDR3 covers 15 residues. Germline CDR1 SGHTA, CDR2 FQGNSA. J gave up 2 bases and V 5 bases, and 6 bases lay outside the gene matches.

Points on this clonotype: Possible read error: a much larger clone is one base away. This chain links TRBV7-9 with TRBJ1-2; TRBD1 might be the D (5 bases). From germline, CDR1 is SEHNR and CDR2 FQNEAQ (reference sequence). The V end was cut by 5 bases, the J end by 6 bases, with 19 bases between. The CDR3 consists of 15 residues. CDR3 residues: CASSPTLTGVNGYTF. CDR3 bases: TGTGCCAGCAGCCCGACCCTGACGGGGGTGAATGGCTACACCTTC.

This clonotype showed up many times. The chain has TRBV4-1 and TRBJ2-7, with D tentatively TRBD1 (6 bases). Trimming shortened V by 3 bases and J by 4 bases, and 16 bases separated the two germline ends. The CDR3 runs 15 residues. The germline V gene encodes CDR1 MGHRA and CDR2 YSYEKL. CDR3 coding DNA: TGCGCCAGCAGCCAGCGGCAGGGGCCAATTTACGAGCAGTACTTC. Protein: CASSQRQGPIYEQYF.

This clonotype appeared many times. The V call is TRBV6-2 or TRBV6-3, the J call TRBJ2-3; D is undetermined. The CDR3 covers 13 residues. Deletions cut 6 bases from V and 0 bases from J, with 7 bases between. CDR1 MNHEY and CDR2 SVGEGT come from the germline V gene. CDR3 coding DNA: TGTGCCAGCAGCGTCAAAAGCACAGATACGCAGTATTTT. Amino acid sequence: CASSVKSTDTQYF.

This clonotype was seen many times. The rearrangement uses TRBV4-2 and TRBJ2-3; D may correspond to TRBD1 or TRBD2 (5 bases each). The germline V gene encodes CDR1 LGHNA and CDR2 YNFKEQ. Trimming took 0 bases from V and 6 from J, leaving 19 bases between them. The CDR3 extends over 17 amino acids. CDR3 sequence (DNA): TGTGCCAGCAGCCAAGATCTAGTCCCTCGGTGGGGGGATACGCAGTATTTT. This gives the protein CASSQDLVPRWGDTQYF.

This clonotype was counted ten times or more. V and J are TRBV12-3 or TRBV12-4 and TRBJ2-2; possibly TRBD2 for D (5 bases). The CDR3 extends over 14 amino acids. With 1 base removed from V and 6 bases from J, the gap between germline ends came to 9 bases. CDR3 sequence: CASSLGARAGELFF. CDR3 nucleotide sequence: TGTGCCAGCAGTTTAGGTGCGAGGGCCGGGGAGCTGTTTTTT.

At least ten counts were recorded for this clonotype. The rearrangement joins TRBV29-1 to TRBJ2-7, with 7 bases identical to TRBD1. The germline gives CDR1 SQVTM, CDR2 ANQGSEA. Trimming cost V 3 bases and J 0 bases; bases outside gene matches: 5. The CDR3 has 14 amino acids. CDR3: CSVDNRDSSYEQYF. CDR3 bases: TGCAGCGTTGACAACCGGGACAGCTCCTACGAGCAGTACTTC.